Detailed here is one T cell receptor beta chain. Its target is not known. Assay: immunoSEQ multiplex PCR; the TCRdb copy retains only in-frame clones and omits some. This table has about 5,500 clones, around 98% appearing once. The CDR3 runs to 16 residues. From germline, CDR1 is SGDLS and CDR2 YYNGEE. Trimming removed 4 bases from V and 6 bases from J; junction bases left unmatched: 9. This specimen belongs to a study of T cells in tuberculosis. Overall study context: This South African cohort compared adolescents with or without latent tuberculosis against adults with active tuberculosis. Blood was taken before or within 7 days of anti-tuberculosis therapy. General study findings and limits: Active tuberculosis alpha repertoires lay closer to GMM-specific TCRs than controls'.

As to time point: new active TB diagnosis, blood taken before or within 7 days of starting treatment. This sequence was found in an adult with tuberculosis. Specimen: PBMCs, collected at tuberculosis diagnosis. The J gene is TRBJ2-3, the V gene TRBV9; 12 bases fit TRBD2. The CDR3 region is CASSPSGGAIGDTQYF. The CDR3 nucleotides read TGTGCCAGCAGCCCTAGCGGGGGGGCCATCGGGGATACGCAGTATTTT.